Detailed here is one T cell receptor (beta chain). Its antigen is undetermined. This specimen belongs to a study of shared clonotypes between healthy human individuals. General observations from the study: Among several donors, approximately 5.4% of naive CD4 clonotypes were found in common.

V shed 5 bases, J shed 2 bases, and the junction held 2 bases outside the gene matches. Germline loops: CDR1 SGHAT, CDR2 FQDESV (reference sequence). The CDR3 totals 13 residues. Assay used: immunoSEQ multiplex PCR; TCRdb lists only in-frame clones, some missing. The table includes 850,000 to 1,200,000 clones, about 75% detected once. This receptor was taken from a man aged 18-30 years in good health. Sequenced: memory CD4+ T cells sorted from blood. Subset described: CD45RA-negative fraction. This chain links TRBV11-1 with TRBJ2-7; 8 bases match TRBD1. In DNA form, the CDR3 reads TGTGCCAGCAGCCGGGACAGGACCTACGAGCAGTACTTC. It codes for CASSRDRTYEQYF.